A selection of T cell receptor beta chains follows, all from one sample in a study of shared clonotypes between healthy human individuals. The assay was immunoSEQ multiplex PCR, and TCRdb's table has in-frame clones only and misses some. The sample comprises 190,000 or so clones, around 63% of which are singletons, and roughly 10% rests with the top ten. Sequencing input: memory CD4+ T cells sorted from blood. These receptors all come from a man younger than 45 in good health. Each CDR3 is given with its conserved first and last residue. D genes are given only for firm matches. Size is stated for part of the rows, as once, few or many counts, or as a class when the clone is expanded.

>TRBV19|-|-|TRBJ1-1|15
TGTGCCAGTATTCCTATTTGGGGCGCGAACACTGAAGCTTTCTTT
CASIPIWGANTEAFF
>TRBV7-2|-|-|TRBJ2-3|15
TGTGCCAGCAGCTTAGCTGCGCGAAGGCCAGATACGCAGTATTTT
CASSLAARRPDTQYF
>TRBV7-2|TRBD1|-|TRBJ2-7|14
TGTGCCAGCAGGATTTCAGGGGGCTCCTACGAGCAGTACTTC
CASRISGGSYEQYF
>TRBV28|-|-|TRBJ2-5|13
TGTGCCAGCAGTTTTGCAGGGGAAGAGACCCAGTACTTC
CASSFAGEETQYF
>TRBV2|-|-|TRBJ2-5|14
TGTGCCAGCAAAAGCAGGGGGGGCCAAGAGACCCAGTACTTC
CASKSRGGQETQYF
>TRBV29-1|-|-|TRBJ2-7|12
TGCAGCGTCCGGACACGGGGGTTCGAGCAGTACTTC
CSVRTRGFEQYF
>TRBV6-8|TRBD2|-|TRBJ2-1|17
TGTGCCAGCAGTTACCCAAGGACTAGCGGGATTGGGTATGAGCAGTTCTTC
CASSYPRTSGIGYEQFF
>TRBV7-9|-|-|TRBJ2-1|15
TGTGCCAGCAGCCCCGGCGGTCACTACTGGGATGAGCAGTTCTTC
CASSPGGHYWDEQFF
>TRBV9|TRBD2|many|TRBJ2-7|16
TGTGCCAGCAGCGTAGGAGCGGGAGGTCCCTCCTACGAGCAGTACTTC
CASSVGAGGPSYEQYF
>TRBV4-2|-|few|TRBJ2-1|15
TGTGCCAGCAGCCAGACGGACAGCTACTACAATGAGCAGTTCTTC
CASSQTDSYYNEQFF
>TRBV29-1|TRBD2|-|TRBJ2-1|14
TGCAGCGTCGACGTAGCGGGAGTCTACAATGAGCAGTTCTTC
CSVDVAGVYNEQFF
>TRBV2|-|-|TRBJ2-4|15
TGTGCCAGCAGTGACCCCGGGACACGAAAAAACATTCAGTACTTC
CASSDPGTRKNIQYF
>TRBV4-1|-|-|TRBJ2-7|14
TGCGCCAGCAGCCACTTCCAGTACTCCTACGAGCAGTACTTC
CASSHFQYSYEQYF
>TRBV28|-|-|TRBJ1-2|14
TGTGCCAGCAGTTTCGGACAGCCCATCTATGGCTACACCTTC
CASSFGQPIYGYTF
>TRBV30|TRBD1|-|TRBJ2-5|13
TGTGCCTGGGACACAGGGGGCCGGGAGACCCAGTACTTC
CAWDTGGRETQYF
>TRBV5-5|-|-|TRBJ2-7|14
TGTGCCAGCAGCCCCTCCGGACTCAACTACGAGCAGTACTTC
CASSPSGLNYEQYF
>TRBV9|-|-|TRBJ2-7|15
TGTGCCAGCAGCGTACTACCAGGCAGTCTCTACGAGCAGTACTTC
CASSVLPGSLYEQYF
>TRBV5-6|TRBD2|few|TRBJ2-1|13
TGTGCCAGCAGCCGCTCGGGGACTAGATCGGGGTTCTTC
CASSRSGTRSGFF
>TRBV7-3|TRBD2|-|TRBJ2-1|15
TGTGCCAGCAGCTTGAATAGCGGGGGATACAATGAGCAGTTCTTC
CASSLNSGGYNEQFF
>TRBV9|TRBD2|few|TRBJ2-1|15
TGTGCCAGCAGCGTAGTTAGCGGGAGTTACAATGAGCAGTTCTTC
CASSVVSGSYNEQFF
>TRBV30|TRBD1|many|TRBJ1-5|14
TGTGCCTGGAGAGACAGGGTTCGGAATCAGCCCCAGCATTTT
CAWRDRVRNQPQHF
>TRBV25-1|-|-|TRBJ2-7|13
TGTGCCAGCAGTGACTCACAGCACTACGAGCAGTACTTC
CASSDSQHYEQYF
>TRBV5-1|-|-|TRBJ2-7|13
TGCGCCAGCAGCTTGGGGGGAGATAACGAGCAGTACTTC
CASSLGGDNEQYF
>TRBV29-1|-|-|TRBJ2-7|14
TGCAGCGTTTCCCGGGGCAGGGTATATCACGAGCAGTACTTC
CSVSRGRVYHEQYF
>TRBV2|TRBD1|once|TRBJ2-7|18
TGTGCCAGCAGTGTTCCCAAACGCAGGGGGACCAGCTCCTACGAGCAGTACTTC
CASSVPKRRGTSSYEQYF
>TRBV5-6|TRBD1|-|TRBJ1-4|15
TGTGCCAGCAGCTTGGGGGGACAGGGAGGTGAAAAACTGTTTTTT
CASSLGGQGGEKLFF
>TRBV29-1|TRBD1|-|TRBJ2-4|14
TGCAGCGTTGTCGGGACAGGTGGGAAAAACATTCAGTACTTC
CSVVGTGGKNIQYF
>TRBV11-3|-|few|TRBJ2-5|14
TGTGCCAGCAGCCCCAAAGGCGGGCAAGAGACCCAGTACTTC
CASSPKGGQETQYF
>TRBV27|TRBD1|-|TRBJ2-7|13
TGTGCCAGCAGATGGGACAGGGACCACGAGCAGTACTTC
CASRWDRDHEQYF
>TRBV10-3|-|-|TRBJ1-2|14
TGTGCCATCAGTGGTGACAGGTCCTACTATGGCTACACCTTC
CAISGDRSYYGYTF
>TRBV30|TRBD1|-|TRBJ1-2|15
TGTGCCTGGAGTGTGCAATCCGGGACAGTATACGGCTACACCTTC
CAWSVQSGTVYGYTF